Listed below are T cell receptor beta chains from one sample, sequenced in a study of identical twins. TCRdb itself ran the 5' RACE reads through MiXCR, one entry per CDR3 protein. The repertoire has about 530,000 distinct CDR3 sequences, under 25% of them found once; the top ten carry 0.45% to 0.5%. In addition, the sample was reused for a study of yellow fever vaccine responses in identical twins.

Sequencing input: CD4+ T cells sorted from blood. The receptors originated from a woman in her late teens or twenties in good health. CDR3s include the opening cysteine and the closing phenylalanine or tryptophan. D genes are given only for firm matches. Clone size, where shown, is once, few, many, or a class for clones that have expanded.

few	TRBV5-1	TRBD1	TRBJ2-1	CASSWDSINNEQFF	TGCGCCAGCAGCTGGGACAGTATCAACAATGAGCAGTTCTTC
.	TRBV19	TRBD2	TRBJ2-1	CASRLAVNNEQFF	TGTGCCAGTCGGCTAGCGGTAAACAATGAGCAGTTCTTC
few	TRBV29-1	TRBD1	TRBJ2-3	CSVRRTGGPWKADTQYF	TGCAGCGTGAGGAGAACAGGGGGCCCCTGGAAAGCAGATACGCAGTATTTT
.	TRBV10-3	TRBD1	TRBJ1-6	CASRQTGVGSPLHF	TGTGCCAGCCGCCAAACAGGGGTAGGATCACCCCTCCACTTT
.	TRBV7-9	.	TRBJ2-7	CASSLGAREQYF	TGTGCCAGCAGCTTAGGGGCTAGAGAGCAGTACTTC
.	TRBV28	.	TRBJ1-2	CASTGGRGRYGYTF	TGTGCCAGCACCGGGGGTAGGGGTCGCTATGGCTACACCTTC
few	TRBV5-1	TRBD1	TRBJ1-4	CASSSDRGRRSNEKLFF	TGCGCCAGCAGCTCAGACAGGGGACGCCGCTCTAATGAAAAACTGTTTTTT
few	TRBV20-1	.	TRBJ2-1	CSARDGGLNEQFF	TGCAGTGCTAGAGATGGAGGACTGAATGAGCAGTTCTTC
few	TRBV12-3/TRBV12-4	TRBD1	TRBJ2-7	CASTLGTGVREQYF	TGTGCCAGCACCTTGGGGACAGGGGTCCGCGAGCAGTACTTC
few	TRBV7-9	.	TRBJ2-2	CAGGELFF	TGTGCCGGAGGGGAGCTGTTTTTT
.	TRBV15	.	TRBJ1-5	CATSDTGRRQPQHF	TGTGCCACCAGCGATACGGGGCGCCGGCAGCCCCAGCATTTT
.	TRBV5-1	TRBD1	TRBJ2-1	CASSLVGTAINEQFF	TGCGCCAGCAGCTTGGTGGGGACAGCTATCAATGAGCAGTTCTTC
few	TRBV10-3	.	TRBJ1-1	CAISEYTEAFF	TGTGCCATCAGTGAATACACTGAAGCTTTCTTT
once	TRBV6-1	TRBD1	TRBJ2-1	CASSEVQGVGEQFF	TGTGCCAGCAGTGAAGTTCAGGGGGTCGGGGAGCAGTTCTTC
few	TRBV4-2	TRBD2	TRBJ2-2	CASSQLHVGTSGRVSTGELFF	TGTGCCAGCAGCCAACTTCACGTCGGGACTAGCGGGAGAGTCAGCACCGGGGAGCTGTTTTTT
.	TRBV5-1	TRBD1	TRBJ2-5	CASREPSGGETQYF	TGCGCCAGCCGAGAGCCGTCAGGGGGAGAGACCCAGTACTTC
few	TRBV6-2/TRBV6-3	TRBD2	TRBJ2-3	CASRGLADTDTQYF	TGTGCCAGCAGAGGCCTAGCGGACACAGATACGCAGTATTTT
.	TRBV3-1	TRBD2	TRBJ2-7	CASSPMSGGEYEQYF	TGTGCCAGCAGCCCCATGTCGGGAGGAGAATACGAGCAGTACTTC
.	TRBV4-1	TRBD2	TRBJ2-1	CASTQGLAGVSRGTEQFF	TGCGCCAGCACCCAGGGACTAGCGGGAGTTTCCCGCGGAACAGAGCAGTTCTTC
few	TRBV20-1	.	TRBJ2-2	CSARQTVSGGELFF	TGCAGTGCTAGACAGACAGTGTCTGGCGGGGAGCTGTTTTTT
.	TRBV15	.	TRBJ2-2	CATSRTRGVGELFF	TGTGCCACCAGCAGAACACGTGGGGTCGGGGAGCTGTTTTTT
few	TRBV10-3	.	TRBJ2-6	CAISAILAEGGANVLTF	TGTGCCATCAGTGCGATCTTAGCGGAGGGGGGGGCCAACGTCCTGACTTTC
few	TRBV29-1	.	TRBJ2-1	CSAATDLSIQFF	TGCAGCGCTGCGACGGATCTTTCAATACAGTTCTTC
.	TRBV23-1	TRBD1	TRBJ2-1	CASGRGRRQIYNEQFF	TGCGCCAGCGGCAGGGGGCGCCGACAAATCTACAATGAGCAGTTCTTC
few	TRBV3-1	.	TRBJ2-5	CASSQDAGREETQYF	TGTGCCAGCAGCCAAGACGCGGGACGAGAAGAGACCCAGTACTTC
.	TRBV10-3	.	TRBJ2-1	CAISDSGSGEQFF	TGTGCCATCAGTGATTCGGGGAGCGGTGAGCAGTTCTTC
few	TRBV29-1	TRBD2	TRBJ2-1	CSVVVGLAGFEQFF	TGCAGCGTTGTGGTAGGACTAGCGGGATTCGAGCAGTTCTTC
.	TRBV10-2	.	TRBJ2-1	CASGKGTYNEQFF	TGCGCCAGCGGGAAGGGCACCTACAATGAGCAGTTCTTC
few	TRBV5-1	.	TRBJ2-2	CASSFDGNTGELFF	TGCGCCAGCAGCTTCGACGGGAACACCGGGGAGCTGTTTTTT
few	TRBV20-1	.	TRBJ2-7	CSARDRRQYPYEQYF	TGCAGTGCTAGAGATCGGAGGCAGTATCCCTACGAGCAGTACTTC
few	TRBV20-1	.	TRBJ1-2	CSARDAGTAYGYTF	TGCAGTGCTAGAGATGCCGGGACGGCTTATGGCTACACCTTC
few	TRBV3-1	TRBD1	TRBJ1-5	CASSKQGANQPQHF	TGTGCCAGCAGCAAACAGGGGGCCAATCAGCCCCAGCATTTT
.	TRBV24-1	.	TRBJ2-2	CATSDQAKTGNTGELFF	TGTGCCACCAGTGATCAAGCCAAGACGGGGAACACCGGGGAGCTGTTTTTT
.	TRBV20-1	TRBD2	TRBJ2-5	CSASLPGLAGDQETQYF	TGCAGTGCTAGTTTACCGGGACTAGCGGGAGACCAAGAGACCCAGTACTTC
few	TRBV15	.	TRBJ2-1	CATSRGEAGEQFF	TGTGCCACCAGCAGAGGGGAGGCGGGAGAGCAGTTCTTC